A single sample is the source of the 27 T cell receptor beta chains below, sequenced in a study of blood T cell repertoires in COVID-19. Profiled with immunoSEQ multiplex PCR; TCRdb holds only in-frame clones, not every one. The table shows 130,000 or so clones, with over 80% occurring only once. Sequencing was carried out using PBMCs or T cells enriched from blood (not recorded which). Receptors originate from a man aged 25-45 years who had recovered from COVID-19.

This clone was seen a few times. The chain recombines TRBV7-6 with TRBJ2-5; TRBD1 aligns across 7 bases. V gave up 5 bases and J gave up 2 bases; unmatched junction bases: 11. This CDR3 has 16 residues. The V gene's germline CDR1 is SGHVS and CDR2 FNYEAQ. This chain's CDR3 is CASSPPPRTGQETQYF. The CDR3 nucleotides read TGTGCCAGCAGCCCCCCTCCTAGGACAGGACAAGAGACCCAGTACTTC.

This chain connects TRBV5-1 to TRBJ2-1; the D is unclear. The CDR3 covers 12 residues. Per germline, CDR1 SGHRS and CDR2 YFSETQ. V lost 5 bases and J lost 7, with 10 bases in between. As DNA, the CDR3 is TGCGCCAGCAGACCCCACTCAAATGAGCAGTTCTTC. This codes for CASRPHSNEQFF.

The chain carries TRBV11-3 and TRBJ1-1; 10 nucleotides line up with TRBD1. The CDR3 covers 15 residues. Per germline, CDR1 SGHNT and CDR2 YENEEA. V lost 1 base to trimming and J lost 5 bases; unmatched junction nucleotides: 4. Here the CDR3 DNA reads TGTGCCAGCAGCTTAGTTGGGACAGGGGAGACTGAAGCTTTCTTT. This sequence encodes CASSLVGTGETEAFF.

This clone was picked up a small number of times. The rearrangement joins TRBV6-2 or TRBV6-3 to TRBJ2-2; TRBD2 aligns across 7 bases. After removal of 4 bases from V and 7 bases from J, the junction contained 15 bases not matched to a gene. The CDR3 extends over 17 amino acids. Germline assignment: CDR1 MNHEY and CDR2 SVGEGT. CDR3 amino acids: CASSSLPSGPGVGELFF. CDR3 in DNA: TGTGCCAGCAGTTCCCTTCCTAGCGGCCCGGGGGTCGGGGAGCTGTTTTTT.

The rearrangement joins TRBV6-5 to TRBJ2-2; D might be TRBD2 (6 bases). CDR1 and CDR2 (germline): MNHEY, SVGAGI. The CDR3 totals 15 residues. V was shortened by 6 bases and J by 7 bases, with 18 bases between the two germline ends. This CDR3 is CASSLQERALGELFF. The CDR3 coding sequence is TGTGCCAGCAGCCTGCAGGAGCGGGCTCTCGGGGAGCTGTTTTTT.

In DNA, the CDR3 is TGTGCCAGCAGTTTACTGGCTAGCGGGAGTCTTCGCGAGCAGTACTTC. Its protein product is CASSLLASGSLREQYF. The rearrangement joins TRBV28 to TRBJ2-7; 10 nucleotides agree with TRBD2. CDR1 and CDR2 from the germline V gene are MDHEN and SYDVKM. The V gene end was trimmed by 2 bases and the J gene end by 6 bases; junction bases not matched to a gene: 10. This CDR3 is 16 amino acids long. The variable domain in full, with the rest retrieved from reference TRBV28 and TRBJ2-7, is DVKVTQSSRYLVKRTGEKVFLECVQDMDHENMFWYRQDPGLGLRLIYFSYDVKMKEKGDIPEGYSVSREKKERFSLILESASTNQTSMYLCASSLLASGSLREQYFGPGTRLTVT.

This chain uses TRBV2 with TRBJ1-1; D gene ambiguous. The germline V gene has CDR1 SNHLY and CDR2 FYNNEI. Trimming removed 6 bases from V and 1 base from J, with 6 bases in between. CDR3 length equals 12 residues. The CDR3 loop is CASRLENTEAFF. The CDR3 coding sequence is TGTGCCAGCAGATTAGAGAACACTGAAGCTTTCTTT.

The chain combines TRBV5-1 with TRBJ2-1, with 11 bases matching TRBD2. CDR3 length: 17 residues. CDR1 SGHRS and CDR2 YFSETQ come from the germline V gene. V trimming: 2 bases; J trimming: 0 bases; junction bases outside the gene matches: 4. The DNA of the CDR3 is TGCGCCAGCAGCTTAACTAGCGGGGGCACCTCCTACAATGAGCAGTTCTTC. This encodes CASSLTSGGTSYNEQFF.

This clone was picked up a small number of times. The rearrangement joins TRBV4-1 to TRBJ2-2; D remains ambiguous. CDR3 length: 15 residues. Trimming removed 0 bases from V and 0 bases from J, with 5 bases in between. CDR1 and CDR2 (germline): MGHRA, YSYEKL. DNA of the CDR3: TGCGCCAGCAGCCAAGAGTGGCCGAACACCGGGGAGCTGTTTTTT. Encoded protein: CASSQEWPNTGELFF.

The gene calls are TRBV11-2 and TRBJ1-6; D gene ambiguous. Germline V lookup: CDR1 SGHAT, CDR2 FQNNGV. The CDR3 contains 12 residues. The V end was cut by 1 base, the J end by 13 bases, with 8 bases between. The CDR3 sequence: CASSLAPRPLHF. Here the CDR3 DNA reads TGTGCCAGCAGCTTAGCCCCGAGGCCCCTCCACTTT.

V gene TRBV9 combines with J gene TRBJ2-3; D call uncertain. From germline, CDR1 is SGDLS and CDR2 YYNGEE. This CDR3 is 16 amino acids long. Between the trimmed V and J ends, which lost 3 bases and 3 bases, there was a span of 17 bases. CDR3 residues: CASSAGLQFITDTQYF. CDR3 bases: TGTGCCAGCAGCGCAGGCCTACAGTTCATAACAGATACGCAGTATTTT.

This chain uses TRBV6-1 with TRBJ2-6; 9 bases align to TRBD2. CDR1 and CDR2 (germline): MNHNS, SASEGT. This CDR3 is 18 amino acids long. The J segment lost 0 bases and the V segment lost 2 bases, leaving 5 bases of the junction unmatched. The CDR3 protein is CASSEFRLAASGANVLTF. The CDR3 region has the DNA TGTGCCAGCAGTGAATTCCGACTAGCGGCCTCTGGGGCCAACGTCCTGACTTTC.

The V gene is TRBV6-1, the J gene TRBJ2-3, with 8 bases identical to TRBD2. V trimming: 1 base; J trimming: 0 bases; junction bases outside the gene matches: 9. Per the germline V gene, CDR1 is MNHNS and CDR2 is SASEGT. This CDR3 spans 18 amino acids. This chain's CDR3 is CASSEVHGGARSTDTQYF. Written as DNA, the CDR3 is TGTGCCAGCAGTGAAGTACACGGGGGGGCTCGTAGCACAGATACGCAGTATTTT.

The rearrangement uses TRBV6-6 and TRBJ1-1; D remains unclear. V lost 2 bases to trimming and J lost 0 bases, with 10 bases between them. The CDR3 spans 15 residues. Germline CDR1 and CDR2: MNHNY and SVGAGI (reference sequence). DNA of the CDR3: TGTGCCAGCAGTTACACTATCTCCGTGAACACTGAAGCTTTCTTT. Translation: CASSYTISVNTEAFF.

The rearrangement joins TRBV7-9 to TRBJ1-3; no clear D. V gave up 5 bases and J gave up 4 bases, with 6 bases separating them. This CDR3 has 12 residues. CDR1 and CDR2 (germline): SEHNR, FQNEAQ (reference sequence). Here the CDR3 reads CASSPSGNTIYF. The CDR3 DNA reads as TGTGCCAGCAGCCCGAGCGGAAACACCATATATTTT.

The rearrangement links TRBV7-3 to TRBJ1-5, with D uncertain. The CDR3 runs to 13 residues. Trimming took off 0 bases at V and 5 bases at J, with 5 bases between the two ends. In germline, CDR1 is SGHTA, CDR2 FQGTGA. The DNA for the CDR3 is TGTGCCAGCAGCTTAACGCGGGATCAGCCCCAGCATTTT. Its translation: CASSLTRDQPQHF.

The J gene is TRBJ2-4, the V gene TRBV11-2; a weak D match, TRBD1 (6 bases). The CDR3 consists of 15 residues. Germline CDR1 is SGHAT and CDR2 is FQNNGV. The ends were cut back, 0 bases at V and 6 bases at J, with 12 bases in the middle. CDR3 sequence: CASSLDGGAGNIQYF. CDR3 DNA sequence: TGTGCCAGCAGCTTAGATGGGGGCGCCGGAAACATTCAGTACTTC.

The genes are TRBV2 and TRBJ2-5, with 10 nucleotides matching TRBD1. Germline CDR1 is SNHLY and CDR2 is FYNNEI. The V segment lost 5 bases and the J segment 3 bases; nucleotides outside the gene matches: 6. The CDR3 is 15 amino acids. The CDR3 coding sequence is TGTGCCAGCAGTCGGGACAGGGGTCCTGAAGAGACCCAGTACTTC. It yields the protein CASSRDRGPEETQYF. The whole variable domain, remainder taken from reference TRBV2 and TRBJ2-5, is EPEVTQTPSHQVTQMGQEVILRCVPISNHLYFYWYRQILGQKVEFLVSFYNNEISEKSEIFDDQFSVERPDGSNFTLKIRSTKLEDSAMYFCASSRDRGPEETQYFGPGTRLLVL.

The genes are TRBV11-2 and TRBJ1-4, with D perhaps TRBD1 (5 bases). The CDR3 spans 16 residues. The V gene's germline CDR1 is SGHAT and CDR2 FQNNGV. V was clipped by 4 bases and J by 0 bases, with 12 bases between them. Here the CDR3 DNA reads TGTGCCAGCAGCTCCGACCCCAGGGCAACTAATGAAAAACTGTTTTTT. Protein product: CASSSDPRATNEKLFF.

CDR3 protein: CASSPSGLAYEQYF. CDR3 DNA sequence: TGCGCCAGCAGCCCCAGCGGGCTTGCCTACGAGCAGTACTTC. The gene calls are TRBV4-1 and TRBJ2-7, with D perhaps matching TRBD2 (6 bases). Trimming took 4 bases from V and 2 from J, leaving 12 bases between them. From germline, CDR1 is MGHRA and CDR2 YSYEKL. This CDR3 spans 14 amino acids.

The CDR3 protein is CASSIREGQPQHF. CDR3 coding DNA: TGTGCCAGTAGTATAAGGGAGGGTCAGCCCCAGCATTTT. This chain uses TRBV19 with TRBJ1-5; D unclear. The CDR3 consists of 13 residues. V gave up 2 bases and J gave up 6 bases, with 8 bases separating them. Germline loops: CDR1 LNHDA, CDR2 SQIVND (reference sequence).

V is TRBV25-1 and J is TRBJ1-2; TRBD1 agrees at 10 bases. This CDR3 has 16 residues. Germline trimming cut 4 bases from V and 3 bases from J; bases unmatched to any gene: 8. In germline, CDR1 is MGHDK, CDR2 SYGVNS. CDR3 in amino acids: CASSVGTGEGYYGYTF. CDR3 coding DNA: TGTGCCAGCAGTGTCGGGACAGGGGAAGGGTACTATGGCTACACCTTC.

CDR3 DNA sequence: TGTGCCAGCAGCTTAGAGGCTACTCCTTTTGGGACAGTGGACACTGAAGCTTTCTTT. This codes for CASSLEATPFGTVDTEAFF. J is TRBJ1-1 and V is TRBV11-3; 7 positions match TRBD1. Losses at the gene ends were 0 bases for V and 3 bases for J; bases not matched to a gene: 16. Germline CDR1 SGHNT, CDR2 YENEEA. The CDR3 totals 19 residues.

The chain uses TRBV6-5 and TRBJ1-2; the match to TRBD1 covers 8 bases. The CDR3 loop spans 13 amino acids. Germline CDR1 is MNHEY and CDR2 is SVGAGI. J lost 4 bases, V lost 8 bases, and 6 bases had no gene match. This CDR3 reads CASLTGDSYGYTF. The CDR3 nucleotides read TGTGCCAGCCTGACAGGGGATAGCTATGGCTACACCTTC.

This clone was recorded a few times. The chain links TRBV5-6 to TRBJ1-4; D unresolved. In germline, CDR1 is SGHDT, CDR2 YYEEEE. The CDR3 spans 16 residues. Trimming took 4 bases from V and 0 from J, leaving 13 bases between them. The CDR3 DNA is TGTGCCAGCAGCGGAATTCTAGATGCAACTAATGAAAAACTGTTTTTT. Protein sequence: CASSGILDATNEKLFF.

Here the CDR3 DNA reads TGTGCCAGCAGCCAAGATAGGGACAGGGGAAGGGGGAATGACACTGAAGCTTTCTTT. Amino acid sequence: CASSQDRDRGRGNDTEAFF. The rearrangement joins TRBV3-1 (or the pseudogene TRBV3-2) to TRBJ1-1, with TRBD1 identical over 10 bases. This CDR3 is 19 amino acids long. CDR1 is LGHDT, CDR2 YNNKEL, per germline (reference sequence). Trimming cost V 0 bases and J 3 bases; bases outside gene matches: 13.

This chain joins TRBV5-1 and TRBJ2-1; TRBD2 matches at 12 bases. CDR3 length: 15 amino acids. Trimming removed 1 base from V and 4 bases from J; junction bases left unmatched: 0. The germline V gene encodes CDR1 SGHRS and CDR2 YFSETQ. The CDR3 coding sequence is TGCGCCAGCAGCTTGACTAGCGGGGGGTACAATGAGCAGTTCTTC. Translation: CASSLTSGGYNEQFF.